This T cell receptor (beta chain) was sequenced during a study of technical replicates of blood from a few donors. This table comes from immunoSEQ multiplex PCR, and its TCRdb copy is limited to in-frame clones, with some not included. This sample yields 50,000 to 70,000 clones, of which roughly 90% are seen a single time; 4.5% to 5% belongs to the top ten. Germline CDR1 GTSNPN, CDR2 SVGIG (reference sequence). The CDR3 sequence is 16 residues long. The V segment lost 1 base and the J segment 4 bases; nucleotides outside the gene matches: 11. V is TRBV30 and J is TRBJ2-7, with 9 bases matching TRBD1. This clonotype was sampled from a human donor in good health. Some clones in this sample may be carry-over from other donors' samples. Sequencing used PBMCs. The CDR3 spells CAWSASSDRGGYEQYF. In nucleotides, the CDR3 is TGTGCCTGGAGTGCCAGTTCGGACAGGGGCGGATACGAGCAGTACTTC.